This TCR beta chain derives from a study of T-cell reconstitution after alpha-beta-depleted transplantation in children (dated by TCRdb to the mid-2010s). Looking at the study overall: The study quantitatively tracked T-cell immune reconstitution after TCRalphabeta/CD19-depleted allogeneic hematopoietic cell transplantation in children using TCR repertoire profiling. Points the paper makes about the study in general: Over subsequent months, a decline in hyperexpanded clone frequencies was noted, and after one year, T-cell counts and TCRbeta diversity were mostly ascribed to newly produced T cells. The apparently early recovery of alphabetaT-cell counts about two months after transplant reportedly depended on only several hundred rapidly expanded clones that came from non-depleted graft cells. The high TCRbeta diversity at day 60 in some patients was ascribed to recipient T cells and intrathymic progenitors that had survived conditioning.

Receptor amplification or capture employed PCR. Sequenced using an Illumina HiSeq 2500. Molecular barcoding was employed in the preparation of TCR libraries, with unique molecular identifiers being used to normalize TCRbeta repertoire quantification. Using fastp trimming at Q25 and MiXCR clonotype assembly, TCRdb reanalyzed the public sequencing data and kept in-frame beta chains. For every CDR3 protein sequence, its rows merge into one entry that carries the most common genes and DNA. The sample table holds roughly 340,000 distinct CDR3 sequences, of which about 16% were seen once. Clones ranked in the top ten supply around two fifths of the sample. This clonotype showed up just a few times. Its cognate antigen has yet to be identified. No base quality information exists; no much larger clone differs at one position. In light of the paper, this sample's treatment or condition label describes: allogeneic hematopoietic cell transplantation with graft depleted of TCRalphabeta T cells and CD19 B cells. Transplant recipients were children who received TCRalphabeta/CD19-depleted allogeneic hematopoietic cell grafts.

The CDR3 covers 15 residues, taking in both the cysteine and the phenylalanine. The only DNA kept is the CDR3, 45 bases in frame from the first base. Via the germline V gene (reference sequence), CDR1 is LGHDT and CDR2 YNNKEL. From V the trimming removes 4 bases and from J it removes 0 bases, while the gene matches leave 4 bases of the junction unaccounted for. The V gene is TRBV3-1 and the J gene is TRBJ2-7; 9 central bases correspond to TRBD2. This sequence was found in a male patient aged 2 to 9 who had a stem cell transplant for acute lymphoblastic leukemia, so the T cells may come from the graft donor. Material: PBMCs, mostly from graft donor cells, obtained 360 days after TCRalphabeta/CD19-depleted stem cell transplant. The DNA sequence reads TGTGCCAGCAGCCCGACTAGCGGAGTCTCCTACGAGCAGTACTTC. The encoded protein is CASSPTSGVSYEQYF.